One and the same sample provided the 19 T cell receptor beta chains below, sequenced in a study of T-cell reconstitution after alpha-beta-depleted transplantation in children. The TCRbeta library was prepared with unique molecular identifiers. TCRdb independently ran MiXCR on the PCR reads; one entry per CDR3 protein. The data show around 300,000 distinct CDR3 sequences, with around 25% seen just once and around 9.9% held by the top ten. Here the sequenced sample was PBMCs, mostly from graft donor cells, taken 180 days after TCRalphabeta/CD19-depleted stem cell transplant. The source of these receptors is a male patient younger than 18 who had a stem cell transplant for acute lymphoblastic leukemia, so the T cells may come from the graft donor.

This clonotype came up a few times. In DNA, the CDR3 is TGTGCCAGCAGTTTATATGCCAAGGGCTCGTATGGCTACACCTTC. Translated: CASSLYAKGSYGYTF. The rearrangement joins TRBV27 to TRBJ1-2; D is undetermined. The V and J ends lost 1 base and 5 bases respectively, with 14 bases between them. This CDR3 spans 15 amino acids. Germline V gives CDR1 MNHEY, CDR2 SMNVEV (reference sequence).

The chain uses TRBV9 and TRBJ1-3; a weak D match, TRBD1 (6 bases). This CDR3 has 17 amino acids. V was shortened by 4 bases and J by 0 bases, with 17 bases between the two germline ends. Germline loops: CDR1 SGDLS, CDR2 YYNGEE. The CDR3 is CASSPPGGGLSGNTIYF. The CDR3 DNA is TGTGCCAGCAGCCCCCCGGGCGGGGGCCTCTCTGGAAACACCATATATTTT.

This clonotype occurred a few times. The rearrangement uses TRBV5-1 and TRBJ2-1; the D is unclear. The V and J ends lost 0 bases and 5 bases respectively, with 9 bases between them. Germline values: CDR1 SGHRS, CDR2 YFSETQ. The CDR3 is 14 residues long. CDR3 loop: CASSLASLHNEQFF. The CDR3 region has the DNA TGCGCCAGCAGCTTGGCCAGTCTTCACAATGAGCAGTTCTTC.

The chain couples TRBV12-3 or TRBV12-4 to TRBJ1-5; 8 bases are a match to TRBD1. V shed 4 bases and J 1 base; nucleotides not matched to a gene: 3. CDR3 size: 15 residues. CDR3: CASSSTGASNQPQHF. The CDR3 DNA is TGTGCCAGCAGTTCGACAGGGGCGAGCAATCAGCCCCAGCATTTT.

This clonotype was detected only a few times. The rearrangement joins TRBV7-9 to TRBJ2-5; 12 nucleotides match TRBD2. Germline CDR1 is SEHNR and CDR2 is FQNEAQ (reference sequence). The CDR3 loop spans 15 amino acids. The ends lost 6 bases at V and 4 bases at J; junction bases unmatched: 6. This CDR3 is CASSMGLAGRETQYF. In nucleotides, the CDR3 is TGTGCCAGCAGTATGGGACTAGCGGGCAGAGAGACCCAGTACTTC.

This clonotype has a handful of counts. The V and J genes are TRBV5-1 and TRBJ2-7; 9 bases agree with TRBD1. CDR3 length: 16 residues. The germline V gene has CDR1 SGHRS and CDR2 YFSETQ. Unmatched junction bases numbered 8, after V lost 4 bases and J lost 0 bases. CDR3: CASSRWTGDSSYEQYF. The CDR3 region has the DNA TGCGCCAGCAGCAGATGGACAGGGGATTCCTCCTACGAGCAGTACTTC.

A few counts support this clonotype. The chain couples TRBV18 to TRBJ1-1; no reliable D call. The CDR3 sequence is 14 residues long. The V gene's germline CDR1 is KGHSH and CDR2 LQKENI. V was clipped by 6 bases and J by 1 base, with 12 bases between them. The CDR3 sequence is CASSSGSWNTEAFF. CDR3 bases: TGTGCCAGCTCGTCGGGAAGCTGGAACACTGAAGCTTTCTTT.

The rearrangement links TRBV5-1 to TRBJ1-1; the D gene is possibly TRBD1 (5 bases). V was cut by 3 bases and J by 0 bases, with 12 bases left in between. CDR3 size: 15 residues. From germline, CDR1 is SGHRS and CDR2 YFSETQ. CDR3 in amino acids: CASSWGLFMNTEAFF. Written as DNA, the CDR3 is TGCGCCAGCAGCTGGGGACTGTTCATGAACACTGAAGCTTTCTTT.

There are a few counts of this clonotype. This chain links TRBV21-1 with TRBJ2-5; the listed D gene, TRBD1, was not tested against the DNA. TRBV21-1 is designated a pseudogene. The CDR3 is 15 residues long. As DNA, the CDR3 is TGTGCCAGCAGCAAACCCCACTCCAGGGGAGGGACCCAGTACTTC. Protein sequence: CASSKPHSRGGTQYF.

This clonotype was seen more than once but under ten times. J is TRBJ2-3 and V is TRBV11-1; 9 bases are a match to TRBD1. The ends lost 5 bases at V and 0 bases at J; junction bases unmatched: 6. The CDR3 totals 16 residues. Germline assignment: CDR1 SGHAT and CDR2 FQDESV (reference sequence). This CDR3 reads CASSNPDRGSTDTQYF. The DNA for the CDR3 is TGTGCCAGCAGCAACCCGGACAGGGGTAGCACAGATACGCAGTATTTT.

This clonotype came up a few times. The chain recombines TRBV19 with TRBJ1-5, with D maybe TRBD1 (6 bases). V gave up 4 bases and J gave up 3 bases, with 10 bases separating them. The germline gives CDR1 LNHDA, CDR2 SQIVND (reference sequence). This CDR3 has 14 amino acids. The CDR3 protein is CASSKDRINQPQHF. DNA for the CDR3: TGTGCCAGTAGTAAGGACAGAATCAATCAGCCCCAGCATTTT.

This clonotype was observed a few times. The chain joins TRBV9 to TRBJ2-3, with no clear D. Trimming took off 5 bases at V and 4 bases at J, with 14 bases between the two ends. The CDR3 covers 14 residues. The germline V gene has CDR1 SGDLS and CDR2 YYNGEE. DNA of the CDR3: TGTGCCAGCAGTTTGGACGTCAGGCCAGATACGCAGTATTTT. Encoded protein: CASSLDVRPDTQYF.

The chain uses TRBV7-9 and TRBJ2-1, with 9 bases matching TRBD2. The CDR3 totals 17 residues. Germline CDR1 SEHNR, CDR2 FQNEAQ (reference sequence). The ends lost 5 bases at V and 1 base at J; junction bases unmatched: 9. CDR3 sequence (DNA): TGTGCCAGCAGCCATAGCGGGAGTGGGAAGTCCTACAATGAGCAGTTCTTC. This encodes CASSHSGSGKSYNEQFF.

The chain joins TRBV9 to TRBJ1-2; D gene ambiguous. Germline V gives CDR1 SGDLS, CDR2 YYNGEE. The CDR3 covers 10 residues. V lost 7 bases and J 6 bases, leaving 7 bases between the germline ends. The CDR3 region has the DNA TGTGCCAGCGGAACGCATGGCTACACCTTC. Amino acids: CASGTHGYTF.

In its sample, this clonotype was seen a few times. The J gene is TRBJ2-1, the V gene TRBV19; tentatively, D is TRBD1 or TRBD2 (5 bases each). The CDR3 has 16 amino acids. The germline V and J ends were trimmed by 3 bases and 4 bases, with 16 bases remaining between them. Germline V lookup: CDR1 LNHDA, CDR2 SQIVND (reference sequence). The CDR3 nucleotides read TGTGCCAGTAGTATTAACTCGGGACCAACTTACAATGAGCAGTTCTTC. Its protein is CASSINSGPTYNEQFF.

The CDR3 DNA reads TGTGCCATCAGTTCTAGCGGACCCACAGATACGCAGTATTTT. This encodes CAISSSGPTDTQYF. The chain has TRBV10-3 and TRBJ2-3, with 7 bases lining up with TRBD2. V shed 5 bases and J 2 bases; nucleotides not matched to a gene: 4. The CDR3 spans 14 residues. Germline values: CDR1 ENHRY, CDR2 SYGVKD.

This clonotype was observed a handful of times. The V and J genes are TRBV20-1 and TRBJ1-2; D gene ambiguous. Germline V CDR1 and CDR2: DFQATT, SNEGSKA (reference sequence). The CDR3 runs to 9 residues. Deletions cut 5 bases from V and 14 bases from J, with 12 bases between. CDR3 amino acids: CSAPTPRTF. The CDR3 coding sequence is TGCAGTGCTCCGACACCGAGGACCTTC.

This clonotype has just a few counts. The V call is TRBV20-1, the J call TRBJ2-5; D unclear. The CDR3 is 14 amino acids. V was cut by 3 bases and J by 4 bases, with 15 bases left in between. Germline CDR1 and CDR2: DFQATT and SNEGSKA (reference sequence). The CDR3 DNA reads as TGCAGTGCTAGTTACGATTCTTTGGGAGAGACCCAGTACTTC. This sequence encodes CSASYDSLGETQYF.

The genes are TRBV27 and TRBJ2-7, with unresolved D. Germline V gives CDR1 MNHEY, CDR2 SMNVEV (reference sequence). Trimming stripped 0 bases from V and 6 bases from J, with 18 bases between. The CDR3 length is 16 residues. CDR3 bases: TGTGCCAGCAGTTTATCGAACCTTCCAATATTGAGCGAGCAGTACTTC. It encodes CASSLSNLPILSEQYF.